This TCR beta chain comes out of a study of shared clonotypes between healthy human individuals. The test was conducted at deep level. Sequencing was performed with immunoSEQ multiplex PCR; in TCRdb, only in-frame clones are kept and a portion is missing. This sample has about 1.5 million clones, with under 99% found just once. The V gene's germline CDR1 is MNHNY and CDR2 SVGAGI (reference sequence). The V and J ends lost 6 bases and 5 bases, in that order; junction bases with no gene match: 11. CDR3 length: 15 residues. The source is a man between 25 and 39 years old in good health. The sample comprised naive CD4+ T cells sorted from blood. Sample subset: CD45RA+ positively selected. The chain links TRBV6-6 to TRBJ1-1; 8 nucleotides line up with TRBD1. CDR3 sequence (DNA): TGTGCCAGCAGCTACAGATCCAGGGGGCGGACTGAAGCTTTCTTT. This encodes CASSYRSRGRTEAFF.